One sample yielded the 10 T cell receptor beta chains listed below, sequenced in a study of T cells in Graves' hyperthyroidism and ophthalmopathy. Regions amplified from RNA transcripts were the TCR beta CDR3 regions. HTBI primers were employed in a first-round RT-PCR of the TCR CDR3. MiXCR was run by TCRdb on the multiplex PCR reads, yielding one entry per CDR3 protein. In the table there are roughly 380,000 distinct CDR3 sequences, around 18% of which are singletons. Sample: blood. These receptors all come from a woman in her thirties or forties with Graves' ophthalmopathy.

This clonotype occurred many times. This rearrangement joins TRBV6-1 to TRBJ2-2; D might be TRBD2 (6 bases). Germline V lookup: CDR1 MNHNS, CDR2 SASEGT. Trimming shortened V by 7 bases and J by 7 bases, and 22 bases separated the two germline ends. This CDR3 is built from 16 residues. The CDR3 loop reads CASTPRGEDGGGELFF. In DNA, the CDR3 is TGTGCCAGCACCCCCAGAGGGGAAGACGGGGGCGGGGAGCTGTTTTTT.

This clonotype has ten or more counts. V is TRBV11-1 and J is TRBJ2-5; D call uncertain. The CDR3 runs to 12 residues. Between the trimmed V and J ends, which lost 6 bases and 7 bases, there was a span of 12 bases. CDR1 and CDR2 (germline): SGHAT, FQDESV (reference sequence). The DNA for the CDR3 is TGTGCCAGCAGTTCACCGCCGGGGACCCAGTACTTC. Translation gives CASSSPPGTQYF.

This clonotype was counted at least ten times. CDR3: CAIRPGQSSYEQYF. Written as DNA, the CDR3 is TGTGCCATCAGACCGGGACAGAGCTCCTACGAGCAGTACTTC. This rearrangement joins TRBV10-3 to TRBJ2-7; 7 nucleotides match TRBD1. There are 14 residues in the CDR3. V was clipped by 6 bases and J by 0 bases; unmatched bases: 5. Germline values: CDR1 ENHRY, CDR2 SYGVKD.

The chain couples TRBV12-3 or TRBV12-4 to TRBJ1-3; TRBD1 aligns across 10 bases. Trimming removed 10 bases from V and 3 bases from J; junction bases left unmatched: 6. This CDR3 spans 14 amino acids. CDR3 amino acids: CAIRQGARGNTIYF. In DNA form, the CDR3 reads TGTGCCATCAGACAGGGGGCTCGTGGAAACACCATATATTTT.

This clonotype has ten or more counts. The chain joins TRBV12-3 or TRBV12-4 to TRBJ1-5; D is uncertain. This CDR3 comprises 13 residues. Trimming stripped 3 bases from V and 6 bases from J, with 9 bases between. The CDR3 reads CASSFDGGQPQHF. DNA of the CDR3: TGTGCCAGCAGTTTTGACGGCGGTCAGCCCCAGCATTTT.

This sequence joins TRBV6-1 and TRBJ1-5; unclear D gene. Germline V lookup: CDR1 MNHNS, CDR2 SASEGT. This CDR3 comprises 12 residues. Deletions cut 7 bases from V and 4 bases from J, with 8 bases between. The CDR3 nucleotides read TGTGCCAGCAACCAAAAGAATCAGCCCCAGCATTTT. Protein sequence: CASNQKNQPQHF.

This clonotype was seen repeatedly, ten times or more. The chain employs TRBV27 and TRBJ2-2; 8 bases are a match to TRBD2. The V segment lost 3 bases and the J segment 7 bases; nucleotides outside the gene matches: 10. This CDR3 is built from 16 residues. Germline-derived CDR1 and CDR2 are MNHEY and SMNVEV (reference sequence). For the CDR3, the DNA is TGTGCCAGCAGTTTTAACCGGGAGGGCCTCGGCGGGGAGCTGTTTTTT. Its translation: CASSFNREGLGGELFF.

This clonotype was seen at least ten times. This chain connects TRBV20-1 to TRBJ2-7; perhaps TRBD1 as D (6 bases). Trimming took off 3 bases at V and 0 bases at J, with 15 bases between the two ends. Germline lookup yields CDR1 DFQATT and CDR2 SNEGSKA (reference sequence). The CDR3 consists of 15 residues. The CDR3 loop reads CSASSRQGSSYEQYF. The DNA of the CDR3 is TGCAGTGCTAGTAGTCGGCAGGGGAGCTCCTACGAGCAGTACTTC.

This clonotype was seen many times. The genes are TRBV12-3 or TRBV12-4 and TRBJ1-5, with 11 bases fitting TRBD1. Trimming at V came to 5 bases and at J to 0 bases, leaving 6 bases not matched to a gene. The CDR3 length is 17 residues. The CDR3 DNA reads TGTGCCAGCAGTCCAAGGGACAGGGGGAGTAGCAATCAGCCCCAGCATTTT. Protein sequence: CASSPRDRGSSNQPQHF.

V and J are TRBV6-1 and TRBJ2-7, with 8 nucleotides matching TRBD1. The CDR3 sequence is 14 residues long. CDR1 is MNHNS, CDR2 SASEGT, per germline. Trimming took 5 bases from V and 1 from J; bases not matched to a gene: 4. CDR3 bases: TGTGCCAGCAGTATGGACAGGGAGTCCTACGAGCAGTACTTC. This gives the protein CASSMDRESYEQYF.